This TCR beta chain was obtained from a study of T-cell reconstitution after alpha-beta-depleted transplantation in children. Germline CDR1 reads SGHDT; CDR2 reads YYEEEE. CDR3 length equals 14 residues. Trimming took off 7 bases at V and 1 base at J, with 15 bases between the two ends. A TCRbeta library incorporating unique molecular identifiers was prepared. TCRdb reprocessed the PCR reads with MiXCR, giving one entry per CDR3 protein. The profile shows around 96,000 distinct CDR3 sequences, approximately 12% of them singletons. This clonotype was counted many times. This specimen was PBMCs from the stem cell graft donor, taken from the stem cell graft. The V call is TRBV5-6, the J call TRBJ2-7; D is perhaps TRBD2 (6 bases). The sequence came from a human donor who donated a stem cell graft to a child with inherited bone marrow failure. This chain's CDR3 is CASRTTGTSYEQYF. The CDR3 region has the DNA TGTGCCAGCCGTACGACGGGGACTTCCTACGAGCAGTACTTC.